The 3 T cell receptor beta chains below were found in one sample sequenced in a study of blood T cell repertoires in COVID-19. Generated by immunoSEQ multiplex PCR, the TCRdb table keeps only in-frame clones and is missing some. This table holds about 270,000 clones, 75% to 90% found once. Sequenced material: peripheral blood. The receptors stem from a woman aged 70 to 79 with acute or convalescent COVID-19.

With regard to this clone: The sample has other DNA sequences that encode this CDR3 too. The chain combines TRBV6-1 with TRBJ1-5; 8 positions agree with TRBD1. Unmatched junction bases numbered 5, after V lost 1 base and J lost 6 bases. CDR3 length equals 15 residues. Germline CDR1 and CDR2: MNHNS and SASEGT. DNA for the CDR3: TGTGCCAGCAGTGAAGGGCAGGGGGCCGGTCAGCCCCAGCATTTT. This sequence encodes CASSEGQGAGQPQHF.

This clone appeared once. The chain carries TRBV30 and TRBJ1-4; D gene ambiguous. The V end was cut by 7 bases, the J end by 8 bases, with 17 bases between. Per the germline V gene, CDR1 is GTSNPN and CDR2 is SVGIG (reference sequence). The CDR3 spans 13 residues. The CDR3 DNA sequence: TGTGCCTCCGACGGCGGGAGAGGAGAAAAACTGTTTTTT. The encoded protein is CASDGGRGEKLFF.

V is TRBV11-2 and J is TRBJ1-1; D gene uncertain. V was trimmed by 5 bases and J by 8 bases, leaving 21 bases between them. The CDR3 has 15 residues. Per germline, CDR1 SGHAT and CDR2 FQNNGV. The CDR3 sequence is CASSLYEGSRAEAFF. CDR3 coding DNA: TGTGCCAGCAGCCTATACGAGGGCTCTCGTGCAGAAGCTTTCTTT.